A single sample is the source of the 22 T cell receptor beta chains below, sequenced in a study of regulatory T cells in long-lasting Graves disease. Time point: newly diagnosed GD, antithyroid drugs for less than 3 months. The TCR library was prepared using RNA isolated from PBMCs. Researchers made TCR beta libraries by using iRepertoire HTBI primers and running Arm-PCR on CDR3 regions. TCRdb called the multiplex PCR reads again in MiXCR, with one record for every CDR3 protein. Seen here are more than 450,000 distinct CDR3 sequences, approximately 12% observed once, and the top ten hold around 9.3%. This sample was also put to use in a study of T cells in Graves' hyperthyroidism and ophthalmopathy.

The sequencing here drew on peripheral blood mononuclear cells (PBMCs), taken at new diagnosis, from a patient treated with antithyroid drugs. These receptor sequences come from a woman aged 25 to 39 with Graves disease.

This clonotype has ten or more counts. The V call is TRBV4-2, the J call TRBJ1-4, with D perhaps matching TRBD1 (6 bases). There are 13 residues in the CDR3. Looked up from germline, CDR1 is LGHNA and CDR2 is YNFKEQ. The V end was cut by 2 bases, the J end by 8 bases, with 9 bases between. CDR3 residues: CASSQSDSEKLFF. The CDR3 bases are TGTGCCAGCAGCCAATCGGACAGCGAAAAACTGTTTTTT.

This clonotype was counted a few times. V is TRBV20-1 and J is TRBJ1-3; 10 bases align to TRBD1. With V trimmed by 1 base and J by 7 bases, 7 bases remained unmatched. The germline V gene has CDR1 DFQATT and CDR2 SNEGSKA (reference sequence). The CDR3 extends over 15 amino acids. The CDR3 nucleotides read TGCAGTGCTAGAGTCTCGGGACAGGGGCGGAACACCATATATTTT. It specifies CSARVSGQGRNTIYF.

The chain uses TRBV19 and TRBJ2-2; 7 bases align to TRBD1. The CDR3 spans 17 residues. V was pared by 3 bases and J by 6 bases, with 13 bases of the junction left unmatched. Germline CDR1 is LNHDA and CDR2 is SQIVND (reference sequence). The CDR3 loop reads CASSIYLWDSTAGELFF. CDR3 coding DNA: TGTGCCAGTAGTATTTATCTGTGGGACAGTACGGCCGGGGAGCTGTTTTTT.

The table lists this clonotype with many counts. The rearrangement uses TRBV5-5 and TRBJ1-6; unclear D gene. The CDR3 consists of 17 residues. The germline V gene has CDR1 SGHKS and CDR2 YYEKEE (reference sequence). Trimming took off 2 bases at V and 5 bases at J, with 17 bases between the two ends. The CDR3 nucleotides are TGTGCCAGCAGCTTTGGAGACGGCTTCTGGGATAATTCACCCCTCCACTTT. The encoded protein is CASSFGDGFWDNSPLHF.

This clonotype has ten or more counts. V and J are TRBV4-3 and TRBJ2-5, with 7 bases lining up with TRBD2. Germline lookup yields CDR1 LGHNA and CDR2 YSLEER. The J segment lost 2 bases and the V segment lost 3 bases, leaving 9 bases of the junction unmatched. The CDR3 is made up of 16 amino acids. CDR3 in amino acids: CASSQWGTGGQETQYF. DNA of the CDR3: TGCGCCAGCAGCCAGTGGGGTACGGGAGGACAAGAGACCCAGTACTTC.

J is TRBJ1-4 and V is TRBV3-1; possible D gene TRBD1, 5 bases. CDR3 length equals 15 residues. Germline values: CDR1 LGHDT, CDR2 YNNKEL (reference sequence). V was trimmed by 4 bases and J by 5 bases, leaving 14 bases between them. The CDR3 spells CASSPGSRQNEKLFF. CDR3 nucleotides: TGTGCCAGCAGCCCCGGATCGCGACAGAATGAAAAACTGTTTTTT.

This clonotype was detected ten times or more. V gene TRBV6-5 combines with J gene TRBJ1-4; D possibly corresponds to TRBD1 (5 bases). The V end lost 2 bases, the J end lost 8 bases, and 18 bases lay between the germline ends. Germline V gene data show CDR1 as MNHEY and CDR2 as SVGAGI. This CDR3 contains 16 residues. The CDR3 here is CASSYGDRDGGEKLFF. The CDR3 coding sequence is TGTGCCAGCAGTTACGGTGACCGGGACGGGGGGGAAAAACTGTTTTTT.

The chain combines TRBV20-1 with TRBJ1-6; 8 positions match TRBD1. Trimming cost V 3 bases and J 0 bases; bases outside gene matches: 4. CDR3 length: 16 amino acids. Germline V gene sequence: CDR1 DFQATT, CDR2 SNEGSKA (reference sequence). The chain's CDR3 is CSARDRALSYNSPLHF. The CDR3 DNA is TGCAGTGCTAGGGACAGGGCGCTCTCCTATAATTCACCCCTCCACTTT.

The table lists this clonotype with many counts. The V call is TRBV2, the J call TRBJ2-2, with D perhaps being TRBD1 or TRBD2 (5 bases each). Trimming took off 10 bases at V and 6 bases at J, with 15 bases between the two ends. This CDR3 has 13 amino acids. Germline CDR1 and CDR2: SNHLY and FYNNEI. This chain's CDR3 is CAILKGTAGELFF. The DNA for the CDR3 is TGTGCCATCCTTAAGGGGACGGCCGGGGAGCTGTTTTTT.

In its sample, this clonotype was seen a few times. V and J are TRBV20-1 and TRBJ2-5; perhaps TRBD2 as D (5 bases). This CDR3 region has 12 residues. Trimming stripped 3 bases from V and 5 bases from J, with 10 bases between. CDR1 is DFQATT and CDR2 is SNEGSKA in the germline V gene (reference sequence). CDR3 protein: CSASPRAETQYF. The CDR3 region has the DNA TGCAGTGCTAGTCCGAGGGCCGAGACCCAGTACTTC.

This clonotype has a count of ten or more. This chain links TRBV2 with TRBJ1-3; no clear D gene. Germline values: CDR1 SNHLY, CDR2 FYNNEI. Deletions cut 3 bases from V and 0 bases from J, with 12 bases between. The CDR3 has 16 residues. The CDR3 DNA sequence: TGTGCCAGCAGTGATATACCCAACTTCTCTGGAAACACCATATATTTT. It translates to CASSDIPNFSGNTIYF.

This clonotype has at least ten counts. The V and J genes are TRBV7-2 and TRBJ1-2; 9 nucleotides align to TRBD1. Unmatched junction bases numbered 13, after V lost 5 bases and J lost 6 bases. The CDR3 is 16 residues long. The germline V gene encodes CDR1 SGHTA and CDR2 FQGNSA. The CDR3 loop is CASSLGWDRVGDGYTF. The CDR3 coding sequence is TGTGCCAGCAGCCTAGGTTGGGACAGGGTAGGCGATGGCTACACCTTC.

A few counts support this clonotype. The V gene is TRBV20-1, the J gene TRBJ2-3; no firm D call. This CDR3 comprises 13 residues. Trimming left V 1 base short and J 7 bases short, with 12 bases between. CDR1 and CDR2 from the germline V gene are DFQATT and SNEGSKA (reference sequence). CDR3 region: CSARVYSGHTQYF. The CDR3 nucleotides read TGCAGTGCTAGAGTTTATTCGGGCCATACGCAGTATTTT.

This clonotype has a count of ten or more. The chain uses TRBV6-5 and TRBJ1-2; the D gene is possibly TRBD1 (5 bases). Trimming took off 4 bases at V and 5 bases at J, with 20 bases between the two ends. In germline, CDR1 is MNHEY, CDR2 SVGAGI. This CDR3 comprises 16 residues. The DNA of the CDR3 is TGTGCCAGCAGTTCCACAGCTGCGACCGGGGGTTATGGCTACACCTTC. It codes for CASSSTAATGGYGYTF.

This clonotype was seen more than once but under ten times. The gene calls are TRBV19 and TRBJ2-6; the D is unclear. CDR1 and CDR2 from the germline V gene are LNHDA and SQIVND (reference sequence). Trimming stripped 5 bases from V and 2 bases from J, with 13 bases between. The CDR3 covers 16 residues. The CDR3 DNA follows: TGTGCCAGTAGTTCTCCCAGCCCTCCTGGGGCCAACGTCCTGACTTTC. This sequence encodes CASSSPSPPGANVLTF.

The sample holds many counts of this clonotype. This chain uses TRBV27 with TRBJ2-6; TRBD1 might be the D (5 bases). The CDR3 extends over 16 amino acids. CDR1 and CDR2 from the germline V gene are MNHEY and SMNVEV (reference sequence). Trimming stripped 2 bases from V and 6 bases from J, with 14 bases between. Here the CDR3 reads CASSLLKGKAANVLTF. The DNA for the CDR3 is TGTGCCAGCAGTTTACTCAAGGGGAAGGCGGCCAACGTCCTGACTTTC.

A single count supports this clonotype. The junction differs from germline at one of its ends, possibly a read error. This rearrangement joins TRBV19 to TRBJ1-1; D is perhaps TRBD1 (5 bases). Germline V gives CDR1 LNHDA, CDR2 SQIVND (reference sequence). The CDR3 covers 14 residues. The CDR3 region is CASSGDLLSTETFF. The DNA of the CDR3 is TGTGCCAGTAGTGGGGACCTCCTCAGCACTGAAACTTTCTTT.

The chain carries TRBV20-1 and TRBJ2-7; 10 positions match TRBD2. The germline gives CDR1 DFQATT, CDR2 SNEGSKA (reference sequence). The CDR3 covers 15 residues. The trim removed 8 bases at V and 4 bases at J, leaving 14 bases unmatched. The CDR3 DNA reads as TGCAGTCGACTAGCGGGCCCGATAGTTACTTACGAGCAGTACTTC. It yields the protein CSRLAGPIVTYEQYF.

This clonotype turned up a few times. The genes are TRBV6-1 and TRBJ2-2, with 10 bases aligning to TRBD2. CDR1 is MNHNS and CDR2 is SASEGT in the germline V gene. CDR3 length equals 14 residues. Trimming at V came to 8 bases and at J to 5 bases, leaving 5 bases not matched to a gene. CDR3 sequence reads: CASSSGSRTGELFF. The CDR3 DNA reads TGTGCCAGCTCTAGCGGGAGTAGGACCGGGGAGCTGTTTTTT.

J is TRBJ1-2 and V is TRBV6-1; 7 bases map to TRBD1. The V gene's germline CDR1 is MNHNS and CDR2 SASEGT. The CDR3 loop spans 18 amino acids. V gave up 6 bases and J gave up 0 bases; unmatched junction bases: 16. The CDR3 spells CASSRRGGTAYPNYGYTF. The CDR3 DNA is TGTGCCAGCAGCCGCCGAGGGGGGACAGCATACCCTAACTATGGCTACACCTTC.

In its sample, this clonotype was seen a few times. The rearrangement joins TRBV24-1 to TRBJ2-6; TRBD1 agrees at 8 bases. The CDR3 consists of 16 residues. The trim removed 2 bases at V and 2 bases at J, leaving 1 base unmatched. From germline, CDR1 is KGHDR and CDR2 SFDVKD. The CDR3 reads CATSDSTGAGANVLTF. For the CDR3, the DNA is TGTGCCACCAGTGATTCGACAGGGGCTGGGGCCAACGTCCTGACTTTC.

This clonotype was recorded many times. This sequence joins TRBV10-3 and TRBJ2-5, with a tentative D call TRBD1 (6 bases). The V and J ends lost 3 bases and 5 bases respectively, with 13 bases between them. The length of the CDR3 is 14 residues. The germline V gene encodes CDR1 ENHRY and CDR2 SYGVKD. The CDR3 nucleotides are TGTGCCATCAGTGACGGACAGCGGCTGGAGACCCAGTACTTC. This sequence encodes CAISDGQRLETQYF.